This is a list of T cell receptor beta chains from one sample in a study of regulatory dendritic cells for organ transplantation. Profiling relied on immunoSEQ multiplex PCR, and the TCRdb table lists in-frame clones only, not all of them. The sample lists tens of thousands of clones; around 84% were seen once. Source material: naive CD4+ T cells from blood. These receptors came from a human donor in good health. The CDR3 runs from the conserved cysteine through the conserved F or W. Each record gives: CDR3 DNA, CDR3 protein, D gene, J gene, V gene, CDR3 length, clone size. D genes are given only for firm matches. Size is omitted from some rows. Given values are once, few, many or a class for expanded clones.

TGTGCCAGTAGTATGTTACGGGATCAGCCCCAGCATTTT CASSMLRDQPQHF - TRBJ1-5 TRBV19 13 few
TGTGCCAGCAGCTTGGCGGTAGCGGGGGGGCAAGAGACCCAGTACTTC CASSLAVAGGQETQYF TRBD2 TRBJ2-5 TRBV5-5 16 -
TGTGCCAGCAGCCTTCAGGCAGGGGGCACCACTGAAGCTTTCTTT CASSLQAGGTTEAFF TRBD1 TRBJ1-1 TRBV6-1 15 -
TGTGCCAGCAGCCCCACTAGCGGGGGTAGCACAGATACGCAGTATTTT CASSPTSGGSTDTQYF TRBD2 TRBJ2-3 TRBV7-3 16 -
TGTGCCAGCAGTTACCCCAGGAATAATGAAAAACTGTTTTTT CASSYPRNNEKLFF - TRBJ1-4 TRBV6-6 14 -
TGTGCCAGCAGCTTGGGGGGGGCACTACGCAATCAGCCCCAGCATTTT CASSLGGALRNQPQHF - TRBJ1-5 TRBV7-8 16 few
TGTGCTATGATGGACAGTCGATCCTACGAGCAGTACTTC CAMMDSRSYEQYF - TRBJ2-7 TRBV12-5 13 -
TGTGCCAGCAGTGAAGCGCTTACAGGGTTCCCTGGGGCCAACGTCCTGACTTTC CASSEALTGFPGANVLTF - TRBJ2-6 TRBV6-1 18 once
TGTGCCAGCAGTTCCGGGGGTTCATACGAGCAGTACTTC CASSSGGSYEQYF - TRBJ2-7 TRBV6-6 13 once
TGTGCCAGCAGAGGACTAGCTAATCCGGCAGATACGCAGTATTTT CASRGLANPADTQYF TRBD2 TRBJ2-3 TRBV2 15 -
TGTGCCAGCAGCCCGGGACAGGGTTACAATGAGCAGTTCTTC CASSPGQGYNEQFF TRBD1 TRBJ2-1 TRBV5-6 14 once
TGTGCCAGCTCACCCGGGGAGAGGGTGAACTACGAGCAGTACTTC CASSPGERVNYEQYF - TRBJ2-7 TRBV18 15 few
TGTGCCACCAGCAGAGAGGGACTTTCTTCCTACGAGCAGTACTTC CATSREGLSSYEQYF - TRBJ2-7 TRBV15 15 once
TGTGCCAGCGGGCCAGGGCTTGACTATGGCTACACCTTC CASGPGLDYGYTF - TRBJ1-2 TRBV2 13 -
TGTGCCAGCAGCCCCGGGCCAGGGGACAATCAGCCCCAGCATTTT CASSPGPGDNQPQHF - TRBJ1-5 TRBV5-5 15 few
TGTGCCAGCAGGGGACAGGGCAACACCGGGGAGCTGTTTTTT CASRGQGNTGELFF TRBD1 TRBJ2-2 TRBV7-2 14 -
TGTGCCAGCAGCTTGGACAGGGGGAATCAGCCCCAGCATTTT CASSLDRGNQPQHF TRBD1 TRBJ1-5 TRBV7-2 14 -
TGCGCCAGCAGCCGAATCGGCCAAGAGACCCAGTACTTC CASSRIGQETQYF - TRBJ2-5 TRBV5-1 13 -
TGCGCCAGCAGCTTGTCCGGGGGTCAGCCCCAGCATTTT CASSLSGGQPQHF - TRBJ1-5 TRBV5-1 13 -
TGTGCCAGCTCACCACCCGGGACAGGGGGAGATTCACCCCTCCACTTT CASSPPGTGGDSPLHF TRBD1 TRBJ1-6 TRBV18 16 -
TGCGCCAGCAGCTTAGAGGAGAACACTGAAGCTTTCTTT CASSLEENTEAFF - TRBJ1-1 TRBV5-1 13 -
TGTGCCAGCAGCGTGACAGAATCTGGAAACACCATATATTTT CASSVTESGNTIYF - TRBJ1-3 TRBV7-8 14 -
TGCGCCAGCAGCCCGGTGGCGGGGGCGGCGGATACGCAGTATTTT CASSPVAGAADTQYF - TRBJ2-3 TRBV4-3 15 -
TGTGCCAGCAGCCCCCCGGGGGTAGCGGGGTTCAATGAGCAGTTCTTC CASSPPGVAGFNEQFF TRBD2 TRBJ2-1 TRBV5-4 16 -
TGTGCCAGCAGCAAAGGAGGGGCTAGCGGAATCACAGATACGCAGTATTTT CASSKGGASGITDTQYF - TRBJ2-3 TRBV21-1 17 -
TGTGCCAGCAGTTCTACTAGCGGGCCTTACAATGAGCAGTTCTTC CASSSTSGPYNEQFF TRBD2 TRBJ2-1 TRBV27 15 -
TGCGCCAGCAGCTTAATACTAGCGGGGGACTACGAGCAGTACTTC CASSLILAGDYEQYF TRBD2 TRBJ2-7 TRBV5-1 15 once
TGTGCCAGCAGCCCGGGACAGGGGAACACTGAAGCTTTCTTT CASSPGQGNTEAFF TRBD1 TRBJ1-1 TRBV11-2 14 -
TGTGCCAGCAGTGTAGGAGGAAATACTGAAGCTTTCTTT CASSVGGNTEAFF - TRBJ1-1 TRBV6-1 13 -
TGCGCCAGCAGCTTGGAAGGGACACCACTAGCGTCGGCCGGGGAGCTGTTTTTT CASSLEGTPLASAGELFF - TRBJ2-2 TRBV5-1 18 -
TGTGCCAGCAGTTACAGACCGGACAGGGAATTTTCACCCCTCCACTTT CASSYRPDREFSPLHF TRBD1 TRBJ1-6 TRBV6-5 16 -
TGCAGCGTCAGGCCGGGACAGGGGGCGGTCACCGGGGAGCTGTTTTTT CSVRPGQGAVTGELFF TRBD1 TRBJ2-2 TRBV29-1 16 few
TGTGCCAGCAGCTCGGTCAGGGTGGAGACCCAGTACTTC CASSSVRVETQYF - TRBJ2-5 TRBV11-2 13 -
TGCGCCAGCAGCCAAGATAGTGGAGGGATGCCCCAGCATTTT CASSQDSGGMPQHF - TRBJ1-5 TRBV4-3 14 -
TGCGCCAGCAGCTCTGGGACAGGGGGCGCGGTTGGCTACACCTTC CASSSGTGGAVGYTF TRBD1 TRBJ1-2 TRBV5-1 15 -
TGTGCCAGCTCGGAGGGGGCGTCGGTCTATGGCTACACCTTC CASSEGASVYGYTF TRBD1 TRBJ1-2 TRBV5-4 14 -
TGTGCCATCAGTGAGTCGGGCAGCATGAACACTGAAGCTTTCTTT CAISESGSMNTEAFF - TRBJ1-1 TRBV10-3 15 once
TGTGCCAGCAGCTTAGTTGGGACAGCCTCCTACGAGCAGTACTTC CASSLVGTASYEQYF TRBD1 TRBJ2-7 TRBV7-2 15 -
TGTGCCAGCAGCTTAGCCCCAGGGGGCGCGAATTCACCCCTCCACTTT CASSLAPGGANSPLHF TRBD1 TRBJ1-6 TRBV7-2 16 once
TGTGCCAGTAGTATAACGGGTCCCGGAGGCACTGAAGCTTTCTTT CASSITGPGGTEAFF - TRBJ1-1 TRBV19 15 -
TGCGCCAGCAGCTTGAGAGGGGGCGATCAGCCCCAGCATTTT CASSLRGGDQPQHF TRBD1 TRBJ1-5 TRBV5-1 14 few
TGTGCCAGCAGCTTACCTAGCGGGGGGGTGGAGACCCAGTACTTC CASSLPSGGVETQYF TRBD2 TRBJ2-5 TRBV7-2 15 -
TGCGCCAGCAGCTTGAATGCCCGAGCAGATACGCAGTATTTT CASSLNARADTQYF - TRBJ2-3 TRBV5-1 14 -
TGTGCCAGTAGTAAAAACTCACAGGGCTCTGGCCACACCTTC CASSKNSQGSGHTF - TRBJ1-2 TRBV19 14 -
TGTGCCAGCTCTAGGGGGAAACGAGAGGGGGCCTACGAGCAGTACTTC CASSRGKREGAYEQYF - TRBJ2-7 TRBV18 16 -
TGTGCCAGCAGGACAGGGCTGAATTCACCCCTCCACTTT CASRTGLNSPLHF TRBD1 TRBJ1-6 TRBV6-1 13 once
TGTGCCAGCAGCTTTTCCCAGGGTGGGTTTTATGAAGCTTTCTTT CASSFSQGGFYEAFF - TRBJ1-1 TRBV11-2 15 -
TGTGCCAGTAGTCCCCCTACGGGGTTTAAGGACACCGGGGAGCTGTTTTTT CASSPPTGFKDTGELFF - TRBJ2-2 TRBV19 17 -
TGTGCCAGCAGCCCGGGACAGGGGAACACTGAAGCTTTCTTT CASSPGQGNTEAFF TRBD1 TRBJ1-1 TRBV5-4 14 -
TGTGCCAGCAGCTTAGCACTGCAAAGAGGAAACACCATATATTTT CASSLALQRGNTIYF - TRBJ1-3 TRBV11-2 15 -
TGTGCCAGCAGCCTCCGCGGCTGGGAGGGGTATGGCTACACCTTC CASSLRGWEGYGYTF - TRBJ1-2 TRBV14 15 -
TGTGCCAGCTCACCGCTGAAAACAGGGGACACCGGGGAGCTGTTTTTT CASSPLKTGDTGELFF TRBD1 TRBJ2-2 TRBV18 16 once
TGCGCCAGCAGCCCCCCTGGCAGGGGTGGGGCCAACGTCCTGACTTTC CASSPPGRGGANVLTF - TRBJ2-6 TRBV4-1 16 -
TGTGCCAGCAGCTTTAGGGCCGGGGACAGGGTTTCAGAGACCCAGTACTTC CASSFRAGDRVSETQYF TRBD1 TRBJ2-5 TRBV7-2 17 -
TGTGCCAGCAGCTTTCGGATAGCGGGGTCGAATGAGCAGTTCTTC CASSFRIAGSNEQFF TRBD2 TRBJ2-1 TRBV7-9 15 -